This T cell receptor (beta chain) was profiled in a study of blood T cell repertoires in COVID-19. The CDR3 has 17 residues. Germline-derived CDR1 and CDR2 are LGHNA and YNFKEQ. Losses at the gene ends were 0 bases for V and 4 bases for J; bases not matched to a gene: 7. TCRdb keeps only in-frame clones here, not all; method: immunoSEQ multiplex PCR. Seen here are around 360,000 clones, around 87% observed once, and the top ten hold 1.5% to 2%. The chain has TRBV4-2 and TRBJ2-7, with TRBD2 matching over 12 bases. This clonotype was obtained from a man in his forties in a cohort exposed to, infected with or recovered from COVID-19 (not recorded which). The sample comprised PBMCs or T cells enriched from blood (not recorded which). For the CDR3, the DNA is TGTGCCAGCAGCCAAGAAATGACTAGCGGGAGCCAGTACGAGCAGTACTTC. Its translation is CASSQEMTSGSQYEQYF.